A single sample gave rise to the 27 T cell receptor beta chains below, sequenced in a study of CD8 T cells in Susac syndrome (dated by TCRdb to between 2017 and 2020). The method behind the library was the immunoSEQ multiplex PCR assay. RNA was extracted using the RNeasy kit, and about 0.45 to 1 microgram was reverse transcribed with random hexamers. TCRdb took the public reads, trimmed them with fastp at Q25, ran MiXCR for clone calling and kept in-frame beta chains. Identical CDR3 protein sequences are pooled into one entry, listed with their most common genes and DNA. In all, the sample holds hundreds of thousands of distinct CDR3 sequences, and around 93% of those were seen once. Approximately 0.081% of the sample is in the top ten clones. The source material was CD4+ T cells from PBMCs. Receptors originate from a human donor with multiple sclerosis.

This CDR3 reads CASSGPGQGSEKLFF. DNA of the CDR3: TGTGCCAGCAGCGGACCCGGACAGGGCTCCGAAAAACTGTTTTTT. The chain recombines TRBV7-2 with TRBJ1-4, with TRBD1 matching 8 bases. CDR3 length: 15 amino acids. V lost 5 bases, J lost 8 bases, and 10 bases stayed unmatched. CDR1 is SGHTA and CDR2 is FQGNSA in the germline V gene.

The genes are TRBV20-1 and TRBJ2-2, with TRBD1 matching 7 bases. Germline V gives CDR1 DFQATT, CDR2 SNEGSKA (reference sequence). The CDR3 sequence is 16 residues long. J lost 0 bases, V lost 6 bases, and 10 bases had no gene match. The CDR3 DNA reads as TGCAGTGCAAGGGGCAGGGGGTTCGCGAACACCGGGGAGCTGTTTTTT. This sequence encodes CSARGRGFANTGELFF.

The chain links TRBV27 to TRBJ1-6; D may be TRBD1 (5 bases). Germline values: CDR1 MNHEY, CDR2 SMNVEV (reference sequence). The V end was cut by 2 bases, the J end by 10 bases, with 15 bases between. CDR3 size: 15 residues. The CDR3, as DNA: TGTGCCAGCAGTTTAGGGGCCCCCCAAGGCTCACCCCTCCACTTT. Translated, it gives CASSLGAPQGSPLHF.

This clonotype was observed a single time. CDR3: CSVDGGQDTQYF. DNA of the CDR3: TGCAGCGTTGACGGGGGGCAAGATACGCAGTATTTT. The chain joins TRBV29-1 to TRBJ2-3, with D possibly matching TRBD2 (7 bases). Trimming shortened V by 3 bases and J by 5 bases, and 9 bases separated the two germline ends. The CDR3 has 12 residues. Germline V gives CDR1 SQVTM, CDR2 ANQGSEA.

The chain couples TRBV12-3 or TRBV12-4 to TRBJ1-5; D is unclear. V was pared by 3 bases and J by 4 bases, with 10 bases between. There are 14 residues in the CDR3. The chain's CDR3 is CASSLNRRNQPQHF. CDR3 nucleotide sequence: TGTGCCAGCAGTTTGAATCGGAGGAATCAGCCCCAGCATTTT.

The V and J genes are TRBV9 and TRBJ2-1; 8 bases align to TRBD1. From germline, CDR1 is SGDLS and CDR2 YYNGEE. Losses at the gene ends were 3 bases for V and 7 bases for J; bases not matched to a gene: 3. This CDR3 is built from 13 residues. Written as DNA, the CDR3 is TGTGCCAGCAGCGGGACAGGGATGAATGAGCAGTTCTTC. It codes for CASSGTGMNEQFF.

This chain uses TRBV7-9 with TRBJ1-4; 7 positions match TRBD1. The trim removed 7 bases at V and 5 bases at J, leaving 13 bases unmatched. CDR3 size: 16 residues. Per the germline V gene, CDR1 is SEHNR and CDR2 is FQNEAQ (reference sequence). As DNA, the CDR3 is TGTGCCAGCACCCAGGGGGACTTGATTGAGAATGAAAAACTGTTTTTT. Translating gives CASTQGDLIENEKLFF. The whole variable domain, remainder taken from reference TRBV7-9 and TRBJ1-4, is DTGVSQNPRHKITKRGQNVTFRCDPISEHNRLYWYRQTLGQGPEFLTYFQNEAQLEKSRLLSDRFSAERPKGSFSTLEIQRTEQGDSAMYLCASTQGDLIENEKLFFGSGTQLSVL.

This chain joins TRBV20-1 and TRBJ2-1; 9 nucleotides align to TRBD2. The CDR3 sequence is 14 residues long. V gave up 3 bases and J gave up 9 bases; unmatched junction bases: 9. Germline V gives CDR1 DFQATT, CDR2 SNEGSKA (reference sequence). CDR3 coding DNA: TGCAGTGCTAGTCGCGGGGGGGCCGCGGGTGAGCAGTTCTTC. It yields the protein CSASRGGAAGEQFF.

J is TRBJ2-7 and V is TRBV7-9; TRBD1 is a possible D gene (5 bases). CDR1 is SEHNR, CDR2 FQNEAQ, per germline (reference sequence). Trimming took 3 bases from V and 5 from J, leaving 14 bases between them. This CDR3 contains 14 residues. As DNA, the CDR3 is TGTGCCAGCAGCTTGGGGTCAAGGGGTCACGAGCAGTACGTC. Amino acids: CASSLGSRGHEQYV.

The chain has TRBV20-1 and TRBJ1-5; TRBD1 is a possible D gene (5 bases). Trimming cost V 3 bases and J 0 bases, with 15 bases left between them. Germline V gene sequence: CDR1 DFQATT, CDR2 SNEGSKA (reference sequence). The CDR3 is 16 amino acids. CDR3 sequence (DNA): TGCAGTGCTAGTCTTCAACTGGGGGATAGCAATCAGCCCCAGCATTTT. Encoded protein: CSASLQLGDSNQPQHF.

The V gene is TRBV3-1, the J gene TRBJ2-3; 7 bases match TRBD1. This CDR3 spans 15 amino acids. Germline assignment: CDR1 LGHDT and CDR2 YNNKEL (reference sequence). Trimming took 4 bases from V and 2 from J; bases not matched to a gene: 6. CDR3: CASSLRQGNTDTQYF. The DNA for the CDR3 is TGTGCCAGCAGCCTCCGACAGGGCAACACAGATACGCAGTATTTT.

V is TRBV10-3 and J is TRBJ2-7; D may be TRBD1 (6 bases). Trimming pared 4 bases from V and 4 bases from J, leaving 14 bases between. CDR3 length equals 14 residues. Per germline, CDR1 ENHRY and CDR2 SYGVKD. The CDR3 DNA sequence: TGTGCCATCAGTGGTCAGGGGACGAGGTACGAGCAGTACTTC. Translating gives CAISGQGTRYEQYF.

J is TRBJ1-1 and V is TRBV3-1, with D possibly matching TRBD1 (6 bases). Trimming removed 0 bases at V and 5 bases at J, with 13 bases between. Germline V lookup: CDR1 LGHDT, CDR2 YNNKEL (reference sequence). There are 15 residues in the CDR3. CDR3 amino acids: CASSQDPRGGTEAFF. The CDR3 nucleotides read TGTGCCAGCAGCCAAGACCCCAGGGGAGGGACTGAAGCTTTCTTT.

The gene calls are TRBV7-9 and TRBJ1-2; 8 nucleotides line up with TRBD1. With V trimmed by 9 bases and J by 2 bases, 11 bases remained unmatched. The length of the CDR3 is 15 residues. Germline CDR1 reads SEHNR; CDR2 reads FQNEAQ (reference sequence). CDR3 DNA: TGTGCCAGTTTTCCCGCAGGGGGCGAGAACTATGGCTACACCTTC. It codes for CASFPAGGENYGYTF.

The chain has TRBV7-3 and TRBJ2-1, with 9 bases matching TRBD2. CDR1 is SGHTA and CDR2 is FQGTGA in the germline V gene. With 5 bases clipped from V and 10 bases from J, the junction kept 12 bases outside the gene matches. The CDR3 contains 15 residues. Here the CDR3 reads CASSGNLDLAGEQFF. Written as DNA, the CDR3 is TGTGCCAGCAGCGGTAATTTAGACCTAGCGGGAGAGCAGTTCTTC.

The chain couples TRBV27 to TRBJ2-3, with D possibly matching TRBD2 (6 bases). Trimming removed 4 bases at V and 10 bases at J, with 27 bases between. CDR1 MNHEY and CDR2 SMNVEV come from the germline V gene (reference sequence). CDR3 length: 17 residues. CDR3 DNA: TGTGCCAGCAGTTCAGGTCCTGGCGGCGGGGAGGTAGCCGCGCAGTATTTT. Translation: CASSSGPGGGEVAAQYF.

J is TRBJ2-5 and V is TRBV29-1; no firm D call. In germline, CDR1 is SQVTM, CDR2 ANQGSEA. This CDR3 spans 12 amino acids. With 5 bases removed from V and 7 bases from J, the gap between germline ends came to 14 bases. Here the CDR3 reads CSVYWSAGTQYF. Written as DNA, the CDR3 is TGCAGCGTTTATTGGAGCGCAGGGACCCAGTACTTC.

This clonotype was counted a single time. The rearrangement links TRBV3-1 to TRBJ2-5; TRBD1 matches 7 bases. Germline-derived CDR1 and CDR2 are LGHDT and YNNKEL (reference sequence). This CDR3 comprises 15 residues. V was pared by 0 bases and J by 4 bases, with 5 bases of the junction left unmatched. This CDR3 is CASSQDLGTAETQYF. The CDR3 DNA sequence: TGTGCCAGCAGCCAAGATCTAGGGACAGCAGAGACCCAGTACTTC.

The V and J genes are TRBV20-1 and TRBJ2-3; D might be TRBD1 or TRBD2, each matching 5 bases. The V gene's germline CDR1 is DFQATT and CDR2 SNEGSKA (reference sequence). This CDR3 has 16 amino acids. V was cut by 1 base and J by 0 bases, with 14 bases left in between. CDR3 bases: TGCAGTGCTAGAGTACCCCCGGGGACGAGCACAGATACGCAGTATTTT. This gives the protein CSARVPPGTSTDTQYF.

The chain links TRBV3-1 to TRBJ2-1, with D possibly TRBD1 on 5 matching bases. CDR1 and CDR2 from the germline V gene are LGHDT and YNNKEL (reference sequence). V shed 1 base and J shed 8 bases, with 15 bases lying between them. CDR3 size: 15 residues. DNA for the CDR3: TGTGCCAGCAGCCAAGCAAGGGGCGTGTGGGATGAGCAGTTCTTC. Protein sequence: CASSQARGVWDEQFF.

The chain carries TRBV3-1 and TRBJ2-4; D gene ambiguous. Trimming removed 1 base at V and 0 bases at J, with 7 bases between. Germline assignment: CDR1 LGHDT and CDR2 YNNKEL (reference sequence). CDR3 length: 15 amino acids. In DNA form, the CDR3 reads TGTGCCAGCAGCCAAGGCCCCCTAGCCAAAAACATTCAGTACTTC. As protein: CASSQGPLAKNIQYF.

The chain couples TRBV6-5 to TRBJ2-5, with 9 positions matching TRBD2. The germline CDR1 and CDR2 sequences are MNHEY and SVGAGI. The junction had 4 bases not matched to a gene; V was cut back by 0 bases and J by 5 bases. CDR3 length equals 15 residues. The CDR3 loop reads CASSYSASGVETQYF. In DNA form, the CDR3 reads TGTGCCAGCAGTTACTCGGCTAGCGGGGTGGAGACCCAGTACTTC.

This clonotype was seen a handful of times. The chain links TRBV30 to TRBJ2-6; D gene unclear. The CDR3 length is 12 residues. The V end was cut by 5 bases, the J end by 1 base, with 3 bases between. Germline V gene sequence: CDR1 GTSNPN, CDR2 SVGIG (reference sequence). The CDR3 DNA reads TGTGCCTGGGGGTCTGGGGCCAACGTCCTGACTTTC. Its translation is CAWGSGANVLTF.

The chain is built from TRBV3-1 and TRBJ1-6; D gene uncertain. Germline assignment: CDR1 LGHDT and CDR2 YNNKEL (reference sequence). Trimming removed 3 bases from V and 12 bases from J, with 15 bases in between. The CDR3 consists of 14 residues. CDR3 sequence reads: CASSQGDIRGPLHF. For the CDR3, the DNA is TGTGCCAGCAGCCAGGGAGACATCCGGGGACCCCTCCACTTT.

The gene calls are TRBV6-1 and TRBJ2-3; D ambiguous. Trimming took 7 bases from V and 8 from J, leaving 13 bases between them. The CDR3 covers 12 residues. Germline lookup yields CDR1 MNHNS and CDR2 SASEGT. CDR3 sequence (DNA): TGTGCCAGCACGGATAGGGTTACTACGCAGTATTTT. Its protein product is CASTDRVTTQYF.

This chain connects TRBV4-2 to TRBJ2-3; 13 bases are a match to TRBD2. CDR3 length: 18 amino acids. The germline V gene has CDR1 LGHNA and CDR2 YNFKEQ. V gave up 1 base and J gave up 2 bases; unmatched junction bases: 6. The CDR3 DNA reads TGTGCCAGCAGCCAAGGGACTAGCGGGGGTCATACCACAGATACGCAGTATTTT. Protein product: CASSQGTSGGHTTDTQYF.

This sequence joins TRBV28 and TRBJ1-5; the D gene is possibly TRBD1 (5 bases). This CDR3 contains 13 residues. With 6 bases removed from V and 7 bases from J, the gap between germline ends came to 13 bases. CDR1 and CDR2 from the germline V gene are MDHEN and SYDVKM. CDR3 sequence: CASSFGGKQPQHF. The CDR3 nucleotides read TGTGCCAGCAGCTTTGGGGGGAAACAGCCCCAGCATTTT.